The T cell receptor beta chain described here comes from a study of early T cells in non-severe SARS-CoV-2 infection. At the level of the study: Chains were not paired, and sequencing was done on bulk RNA from unsorted whole blood.

Study-level points and caveats: VDJdb matching favored anti-spike CD8 responses, missing private and CD4 specificities.

To note about this clonotype: Its antigen is currently unknown.

Separate cDNA molecules each had unique molecular identifiers attached to them. TCRdb processed the 5' RACE reads anew with MiXCR; each CDR3 protein has one entry. Counted here are approximately 110,000 distinct CDR3 sequences, under 15% occurring once; the ten biggest clones make up 21%. V was pared by 3 bases and J by 7 bases, with 16 bases between. Germline values: CDR1 MNHEY, CDR2 SMNVEV (reference sequence). This CDR3 contains 15 residues. V gene TRBV27 combines with J gene TRBJ1-5; the D gene is possibly TRBD1 (6 bases). This sequence originates from an adult who was a healthcare worker with PCR-confirmed SARS-CoV-2 infection or an uninfected control (not recorded which). The specimen sequenced was whole blood. The CDR3 region has the DNA TGTGCCAGCAGTTTCGAGGGGGAGAGCCACCAGCCCCAGCATTTT. Protein sequence: CASSFEGESHQPQHF.